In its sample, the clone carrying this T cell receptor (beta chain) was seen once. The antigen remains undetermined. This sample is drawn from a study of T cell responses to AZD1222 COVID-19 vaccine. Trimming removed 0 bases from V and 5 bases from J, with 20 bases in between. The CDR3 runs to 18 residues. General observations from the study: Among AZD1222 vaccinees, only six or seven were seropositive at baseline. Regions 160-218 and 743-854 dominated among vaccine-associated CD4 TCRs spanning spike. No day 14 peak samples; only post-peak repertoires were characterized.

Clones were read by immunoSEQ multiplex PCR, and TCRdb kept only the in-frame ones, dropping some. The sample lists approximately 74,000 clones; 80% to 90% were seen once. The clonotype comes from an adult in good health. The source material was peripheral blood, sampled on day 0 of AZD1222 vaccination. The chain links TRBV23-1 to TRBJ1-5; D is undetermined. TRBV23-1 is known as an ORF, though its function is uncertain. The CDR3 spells CASSQSKLNSNGHQPQHF. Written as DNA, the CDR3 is TGCGCCAGCAGTCAATCGAAATTAAACTCAAATGGGCATCAGCCCCAGCATTTT.